This T cell receptor (beta chain) was profiled in a study of regulatory T cells in long-lasting Graves disease. In its sample, this clonotype was seen many times. Time point defined: persistent/refractory GD, antithyroid drugs over 5 years with positive TRAb. Extracted RNA from PBMCs served as the source of the TCR library. CDR3-region Arm-PCR and iRepertoire HTBI primers produced the TCR beta libraries. In TCRdb, the multiplex PCR reads were re-called with MiXCR into one record per CDR3 protein. Among about 300,000 distinct CDR3 sequences, around 23% were seen once, and the ten largest hold roughly three fifths. This CDR3 comprises 12 residues. V shed 3 bases and J shed 4 bases, with 10 bases lying between them. From germline, CDR1 is GTSNPN and CDR2 SVGIG (reference sequence).

The chain joins TRBV30 to TRBJ2-7; the D gene is possibly TRBD2 (5 bases). The source material was peripheral blood mononuclear cells (PBMCs), sampled when the disease was refractory, from a patient treated with antithyroid drugs. The clonotype was recovered from a female donor with Graves disease. The CDR3 is CAWSRGDYEQYF. For the CDR3, the DNA is TGTGCCTGGAGCCGGGGTGATTACGAGCAGTACTTC.